This T cell receptor (beta chain) was sequenced in a study of blood T cell repertoires in COVID-19. Study context: The study drew acute and convalescent COVID-19 samples from the United States, Italy and Spain. Nucleic acid was either cDNA or gDNA, and it came from T cells, B-cell-depleted T cells, or PBMCs.

The CDR3 consists of 15 residues. V shed 4 bases, J shed 3 bases, and the junction held 3 bases outside the gene matches. Germline V gene lookup returns CDR1 SNHLY and CDR2 FYNNEI. Authors' data handling: Quantification of nucleated cells was approximated via reference gene primer amplification. Generated by immunoSEQ multiplex PCR, the TCRdb table keeps only in-frame clones and is missing some. V and J calls plus clone size are reproduced from that table; the DNA served to infer D and trimming. The table shows about 76,000 clones, with 75% to 90% occurring only once. The chain recombines TRBV2 with TRBJ2-1; TRBD2 matches at 10 bases. The clonotype was recovered from a human donor in a cohort sampled during active COVID-19. Material for sequencing was peripheral blood. The CDR3 is CASSGQRGGYNEQFF. For the CDR3, the DNA is TGTGCCAGCAGTGGGCAGCGGGGGGGCTACAATGAGCAGTTCTTC.